This T cell receptor (beta chain) was sequenced in a study of blood T cell repertoires in COVID-19. Background on the study: T cells, B-cell-depleted T cells, or PBMCs supplied cDNA or gDNA.

Method: immunoSEQ multiplex PCR; TCRdb's copy keeps in-frame clones and lacks some. The data contain over 100,000 clones, 80% to 90% of them singletons. CDR3 length: 15 residues. After removal of 8 bases from V and 1 base from J, the junction contained 5 bases not matched to a gene. Germline V gene data show CDR1 as LNHDA and CDR2 as SQIVND (reference sequence). In Seattle, patients joined the study during active infection and were tracked longitudinally. Material: peripheral blood. This clonotype was obtained from a man in his 60s with COVID-19, enrolled during active disease. The rearrangement uses TRBV19 and TRBJ2-4; 10 bases map to TRBD1. CDR3 in DNA: TGTGCCAGTTCCGGGACAGGGGTTGCCAAAAACATTCAGTACTTC. It yields the protein CASSGTGVAKNIQYF.